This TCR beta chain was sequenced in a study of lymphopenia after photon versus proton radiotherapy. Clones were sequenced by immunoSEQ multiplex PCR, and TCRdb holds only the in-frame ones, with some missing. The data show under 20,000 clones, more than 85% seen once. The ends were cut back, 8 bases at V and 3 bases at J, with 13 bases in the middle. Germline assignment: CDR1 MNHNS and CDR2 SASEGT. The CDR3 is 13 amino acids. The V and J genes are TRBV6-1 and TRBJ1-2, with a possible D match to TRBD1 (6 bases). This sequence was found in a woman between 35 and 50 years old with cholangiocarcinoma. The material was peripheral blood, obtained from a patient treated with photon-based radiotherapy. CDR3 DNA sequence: TGTGCCAGCTTTGGGGGGCAGGACTATGGCTACACCTTC. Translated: CASFGGQDYGYTF.